These 9 T cell receptor beta chains originate from one sample sequenced in a study of OX40 agonist ivuxolimab in advanced cancers. This table comes from immunoSEQ multiplex PCR, and its TCRdb copy is limited to in-frame clones, with some not included. In the table there are about 61,000 clones, 92% of which are singletons. The source material was CD4+ or CD8+ T cells sorted from blood, sampled in a trial of the OX40 agonist ivuxolimab. These receptors were collected from an adult with an advanced solid tumor such as melanoma, head and neck, liver or kidney cancer.

This clone was seen a single time. This rearrangement joins TRBV6-5 to TRBJ2-7; tentatively, D is TRBD2 (6 bases). Per germline, CDR1 MNHEY and CDR2 SVGAGI. This CDR3 contains 13 residues. V lost 4 bases, J lost 5 bases, and 12 bases lay in between. CDR3 coding DNA: TGTGCCAGCAGTTCCCCGGGGAGGAACGAGCAGTACGTC. Translation: CASSSPGRNEQYV.

The CDR3 DNA follows: TGTGCCAGCAGTCTACCCTATAGACAGGGGAGCAATCAGCCCCAGCATTTT. Protein sequence: CASSLPYRQGSNQPQHF. The chain links TRBV28 to TRBJ1-5; the match to TRBD1 covers 8 bases. Trimming cost V 5 bases and J 1 base; bases outside gene matches: 10. CDR1 and CDR2 from the germline V gene are MDHEN and SYDVKM. The length of the CDR3 is 17 residues. The variable domain in full, with the rest retrieved from reference TRBV28 and TRBJ1-5, is DVKVTQSSRYLVKRTGEKVFLECVQDMDHENMFWYRQDPGLGLRLIYFSYDVKMKEKGDIPEGYSVSREKKERFSLILESASTNQTSMYLCASSLPYRQGSNQPQHFGDGTRLSIL.

V gene TRBV27 combines with J gene TRBJ1-5; D is undetermined. Trimming stripped 2 bases from V and 9 bases from J, with 14 bases between. This CDR3 has 14 residues. Per germline, CDR1 MNHEY and CDR2 SMNVEV (reference sequence). CDR3 in amino acids: CASSLEGPPGPQHF. The CDR3 nucleotides are TGTGCCAGCAGTTTAGAAGGGCCACCTGGGCCCCAGCATTTT.

The rearrangement joins TRBV7-9 to TRBJ1-5; D might be TRBD1 (5 bases). CDR1 and CDR2 from the germline V gene are SEHNR and FQNEAQ (reference sequence). The CDR3 totals 15 residues. Trimming took 1 base from V and 3 from J, leaving 10 bases between them. CDR3 region: CASSLVLGDNQPQHF. In DNA, the CDR3 is TGTGCCAGCAGCTTAGTTCTGGGGGACAATCAGCCCCAGCATTTT. Combining the CDR3 with reference TRBV7-9 and TRBJ1-5 gives the whole variable domain DTGVSQNPRHKITKRGQNVTFRCDPISEHNRLYWYRQTLGQGPEFLTYFQNEAQLEKSRLLSDRFSAERPKGSFSTLEIQRTEQGDSAMYLCASSLVLGDNQPQHFGDGTRLSIL.

CDR3 loop: CAWSVGSEAFF. In nucleotides, the CDR3 is TGTGCCTGGAGTGTTGGTTCCGAAGCTTTCTTT. The chain recombines TRBV30 with TRBJ1-1; D unclear. This CDR3 is built from 11 residues. The germline gives CDR1 GTSNPN, CDR2 SVGIG (reference sequence). V was pared by 0 bases and J by 8 bases, with 7 bases between.

The chain has TRBV28 and TRBJ1-1; D gene ambiguous. From germline, CDR1 is MDHEN and CDR2 SYDVKM. V was shortened by 6 bases and J by 3 bases, with 11 bases between the two germline ends. This CDR3 contains 13 residues. The CDR3 sequence is CASSQLVHTEAFF. In DNA form, the CDR3 reads TGTGCCAGCAGCCAATTGGTCCACACTGAAGCTTTCTTT.

The V call is TRBV18, the J call TRBJ2-1, with 10 bases fitting TRBD2. Germline loops: CDR1 KGHSH, CDR2 LQKENI. This CDR3 region has 15 residues. After removal of 2 bases from V and 5 bases from J, the junction contained 3 bases not matched to a gene. CDR3 DNA: TGTGCCAGCTCACCAAATGGACTAGCGGACAATGAGCAGTTCTTC. Translating it yields CASSPNGLADNEQFF.

CDR3 in DNA: TGTGCCAGCAGCTTAGTACTCCTAGGGGATTCACCCCTCCACTTT. This sequence encodes CASSLVLLGDSPLHF. The genes are TRBV7-2 and TRBJ1-6; the D gene is possibly TRBD1 (5 bases). The CDR3 is made up of 15 amino acids. The V end was cut by 1 base, the J end by 8 bases, with 12 bases between. The germline CDR1 and CDR2 sequences are SGHTA and FQGNSA. Together with reference TRBV7-2 and TRBJ1-6, the CDR3 gives the full variable domain: GAGVSQSPSNKVTEKGKDVELRCDPISGHTALYWYRQSLGQGLEFLIYFQGNSAPDKSGLPSDRFSAERTGGSVSTLTIQRTQQEDSAVYLCASSLVLLGDSPLHFGNGTRLTVT.

The chain joins TRBV9 to TRBJ1-5; a possible D gene is TRBD1 (6 bases). Trimming removed 3 bases at V and 6 bases at J, with 13 bases between. The germline gives CDR1 SGDLS, CDR2 YYNGEE. The CDR3 contains 14 residues. The CDR3 bases are TGTGCCAGCAGCGCCGGAGGGGGACCTCAGCCCCAGCATTTT. Protein: CASSAGGGPQPQHF.